Sequencing of this T cell receptor beta chain was carried out in a study of CD8 T cells in Susac syndrome. RNA, at about 0.45 to 1 ug, was reverse transcribed with random hexamers. TCRdb itself ran the immunoSEQ multiplex PCR reads through MiXCR, one entry per CDR3 protein. The table has 70,000 or so distinct CDR3 sequences, 85% to 95% seen once. The V gene's germline CDR1 is SGDLS and CDR2 YYNGEE. The CDR3 totals 13 residues. V lost 0 bases and J lost 4, with 7 bases in between. Negative isolation yielded CD8+ and CD4+ T cells; FACS enriched TEMRA cells. This chain joins TRBV9 and TRBJ1-1; no reliable D call. The sequence derives from a human donor in good health. Sample: CD8+ T cells from PBMCs. CDR3 in DNA: TGTGCCAGCAGCGTAGGGCAGTTCACTGAAGCTTTCTTT. Its translation: CASSVGQFTEAFF.